This record concerns one TCR beta chain sequence. From germline, CDR1 is LNHDA and CDR2 SQIVND (reference sequence). Trimming took 6 bases from V and 8 from J; bases not matched to a gene: 6. CDR3 size: 14 residues. The repertoire was sequenced with immunoSEQ multiplex PCR; TCRdb's copy has only in-frame clones and lacks some. The sample includes 100,000 to 150,000 clones, 70% to 90% of them seen just once. This record comes from a study of PD-1 blockade in mismatch repair-deficient tumors. The clonotype was recovered from an adult with mismatch repair-deficient cancer. Sequencing was performed on peripheral blood, taken 44 weeks after starting pembrolizumab. V usage is TRBV19 and J usage is TRBJ2-1; 11 bases align to TRBD2. The CDR3 nucleotides read TGTGCCAGTAGGCTGACTAGCGGGATACATGAGCAGTTCTTC. It encodes CASRLTSGIHEQFF. Together with reference TRBV19 and TRBJ2-1, the CDR3 gives the full variable domain: DGGITQSPKYLFRKEGQNVTLSCEQNLNHDAMYWYRQDPGQGLRLIYYSQIVNDFQKGDIAEGYSVSREKKESFPLTVTSAQKNPTAFYLCASRLTSGIHEQFFGPGTRLTVL.